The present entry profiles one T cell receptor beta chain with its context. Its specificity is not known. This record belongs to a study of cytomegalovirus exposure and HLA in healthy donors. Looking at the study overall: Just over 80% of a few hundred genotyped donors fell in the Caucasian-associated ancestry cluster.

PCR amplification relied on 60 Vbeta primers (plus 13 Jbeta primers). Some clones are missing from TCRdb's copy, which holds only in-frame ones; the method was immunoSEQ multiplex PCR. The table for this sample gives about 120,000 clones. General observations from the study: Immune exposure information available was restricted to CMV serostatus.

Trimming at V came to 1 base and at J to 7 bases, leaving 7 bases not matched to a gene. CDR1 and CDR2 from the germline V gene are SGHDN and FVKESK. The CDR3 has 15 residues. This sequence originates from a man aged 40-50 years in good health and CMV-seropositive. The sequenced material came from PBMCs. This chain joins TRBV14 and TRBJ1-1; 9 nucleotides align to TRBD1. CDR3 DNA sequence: TGTGCCAGCAGCCAAGGGGGGACAGGGACAGTTGAAGCTTTCTTT. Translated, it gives CASSQGGTGTVEAFF.